This TCR beta chain was obtained from a study of vaccination effects on CD4 cells after COVID-19. After expansion with viral peptide pools in the ViraFEST assay, antigen-specific CD4+ T cells were sequenced. Culture proceeded for approximately 10 days, and CD4+ T cells were then isolated. Participants received two doses of either the BNT162b2 or mRNA-1273 vaccine. In the vaccine recipients, nucleocapsid antibodies were negative and there was no prior SARS-CoV-2 infection. Every well got a few million PBMC, which were grown with about 10 IU/ml IL-2 and 8.5 to 10 ug/ml peptides. This clone was seen only once. The antigen remains unidentified. Assay: immunoSEQ multiplex PCR; the TCRdb copy retains only in-frame clones and omits some. The sample contains 65,000 to 95,000 clones, under 80% of which appear only once. Deletions cut 5 bases from V and 1 base from J, with 19 bases between. The germline V gene has CDR1 SGHVS and CDR2 FQNEAQ. This CDR3 has 17 amino acids.

Study-wide results and caveats: Healthy vaccinees' vaccine-induced clones included only 1 of 255 cross-reacting with common cold coronaviruses.

The rearrangement joins TRBV7-8 to TRBJ2-3; D may be TRBD1 or TRBD2 (7 bases each). The sequences come from CD4+ T cells from PBMCs cultured with HCoV-OC43 spike peptides, collected after COVID-19 vaccination. Specified subset: HCoV-OC43 spike overlapping peptide pool stimulation. The TCR comes from a human donor who received a COVID-19 vaccine. Here the CDR3 DNA reads TGTGCCAGCAGCCCTAGACTGACAGGGAGGGGCACAGATACGCAGTATTTT. This codes for CASSPRLTGRGTDTQYF.